These T cell receptor beta chains were read from a single sample in a study of blood T cells in healthy people across ages. A single record per CDR3 protein comes from TCRdb applying MiXCR to the 5' RACE reads. In the table there are 700,000 or so distinct CDR3 sequences, less than 45% of which are singletons. The sequenced sample was blood. These receptors all come from a man older than 75 in good health. CDR3s include the opening cysteine and the closing phenylalanine or tryptophan. Fields, in order: D gene, J gene, V gene, CDR3 protein. The D gene is left open where the match is weak.

>.|TRBJ2-1|TRBV12-3/TRBV12-4
CASSRTAQQFF
>.|TRBJ2-5|TRBV7-2
CASNQGGVETQYF
>TRBD1|TRBJ2-1|TRBV7-9
CAGSRPGQTYNEQFF
>TRBD2|TRBJ2-7|TRBV19
CASSQGAGPYEQYF
>TRBD2|TRBJ2-5|TRBV3-1
CASSQVRAGAKEQYF
>.|TRBJ1-2|TRBV2
CASSGKSGIYGYTF
>.|TRBJ1-2|TRBV28
CASSFAQANYGYTF
>TRBD1|TRBJ2-1|TRBV24-1
CATSDSDRVTNEQFF
>.|TRBJ1-2|TRBV5-1
CASSLDHPNYGYTF
>.|TRBJ2-7|TRBV20-1
CSANVRTYEQYF
>.|TRBJ2-5|TRBV18
CASSPIAATMRIQETQYF
>.|TRBJ1-5|TRBV5-1
CASSPGTSNQPQHF
>.|TRBJ1-6|TRBV10-2
CASSESVGVSRPLHF
>.|TRBJ1-2|TRBV7-8
CASSQPKRGGRSSIYDYTF
>.|TRBJ2-5|TRBV27
CASSLSHLETQYF
>.|TRBJ1-4|TRBV6-2/TRBV6-3
CASSPTSYTGTAPEKLFF
>.|TRBJ1-1|TRBV20-1
CSAILVGPNTEAFF
>TRBD1|TRBJ2-3|TRBV15
CATSNLLDRANTDTQYF
>TRBD1|TRBJ2-3|TRBV4-3
CASSQSGQGARDTQYF